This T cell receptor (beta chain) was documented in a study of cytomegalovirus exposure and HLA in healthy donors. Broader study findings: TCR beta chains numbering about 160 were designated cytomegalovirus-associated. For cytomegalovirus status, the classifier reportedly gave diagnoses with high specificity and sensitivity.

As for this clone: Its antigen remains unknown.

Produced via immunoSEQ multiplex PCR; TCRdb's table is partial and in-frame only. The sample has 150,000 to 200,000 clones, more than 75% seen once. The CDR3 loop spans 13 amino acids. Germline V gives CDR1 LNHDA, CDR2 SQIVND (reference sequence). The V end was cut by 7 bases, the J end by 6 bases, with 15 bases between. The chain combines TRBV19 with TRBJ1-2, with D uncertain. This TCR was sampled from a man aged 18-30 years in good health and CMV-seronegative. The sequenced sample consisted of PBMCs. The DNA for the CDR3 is TGTGCCAGTACCACCCCGACCGGGGATGGCTACACCTTC. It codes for CASTTPTGDGYTF.